This TCR beta chain was identified in a study of beta chain features in type 1 diabetes. Germline V gene sequence: CDR1 MDHEN, CDR2 SYDVKM. This CDR3 has 14 residues. Trimming took 2 bases from V and 1 from J, leaving 8 bases between them. The whole isolated RNA underwent reverse transcription, so sequencing captured expressed TCRB transcripts. Repertoires were generated with immunoSEQ multiplex PCR, while TCRdb's copy carries only in-frame clones and drops some. The top ten clones hold approximately 0.043% of a sample with roughly 380,000 clones, 20% of them seen once. This clone was detected only a few times.

The sequenced sample consisted of naive CD4+ T cells from blood. The source is a woman between 18 and 29 years old in good health. V and J are TRBV28 and TRBJ1-1; TRBD1 is a possible D gene (5 bases). The CDR3: CASSLAGGNTEAFF. The CDR3 region has the DNA TGTGCCAGCAGTTTAGCCGGGGGGAACACTGAAGCTTTCTTT.